A selection of T cell receptor beta chains follows, all from one sample in a study of blood T cell repertoires in COVID-19. Using immunoSEQ multiplex PCR, the repertoire was profiled, and TCRdb retains in-frame clones only, with some absent. The repertoire holds about 120,000 clones, with just under 80% as singletons. The sequenced sample was peripheral blood. The receptors were gathered from a human donor in a cohort sampled during active COVID-19. Both conserved end residues are part of each CDR3. D genes are given only for firm matches. Size is stated for part of the rows, as once, few or many counts, or as a class when the clone is expanded.

v_gene	j_gene	abundance	d_gene	CDR3aa	CDR3nt
TRBV11-3	TRBJ2-3	-	-	CASSLGRTKNPDTQYF	TGTGCCAGCAGCTTAGGCCGGACTAAAAATCCGGATACGCAGTATTTT
TRBV7-2	TRBJ2-4	-	TRBD1	CASSSIGQVAKNIQYF	TGTGCCAGCAGCTCGATAGGACAGGTAGCCAAAAACATTCAGTACTTC
TRBV6-2/TRBV6-3	TRBJ2-1	-	-	CASSPPPGSYNEQFF	TGTGCCAGCAGTCCCCCTCCGGGCTCCTACAATGAGCAGTTCTTC
TRBV27	TRBJ1-6	-	-	CASTNSGNSPLHF	TGTGCCAGCACAAACTCAGGGAATTCACCCCTCCACTTT
TRBV19	TRBJ2-7	-	TRBD1	CASSSRQGASYEQYF	TGTGCCAGTAGTAGCAGACAGGGGGCTAGCTACGAGCAGTACTTC
TRBV6-5	TRBJ1-2	-	-	CASSYRQGRNYGYTF	TGTGCCAGCAGTTACCGGCAGGGGCGCAACTATGGCTACACCTTC
TRBV19	TRBJ2-1	many	TRBD2	CASSIRGPPMTSGSYNEQFF	TGTGCCAGTAGTATCCGGGGCCCCCCTATGACTAGCGGGTCCTACAATGAGCAGTTCTTC
TRBV6-4	TRBJ1-1	-	-	CASSVEVGTEAFF	TGTGCCAGCAGTGTCGAGGTGGGCACTGAAGCTTTCTTT
TRBV18	TRBJ1-1	-	-	CASSRLGNTEAFF	TGTGCCAGCTCACGACTTGGGAACACTGAAGCTTTCTTT
TRBV5-1	TRBJ2-3	-	TRBD2	CASSLSPSGGDTQYF	TGCGCCAGCAGCTTGTCTCCTAGCGGGGGGGATACGCAGTATTTT
TRBV5-1	TRBJ1-1	-	-	CASSTDRDTEAFF	TGCGCCAGCAGCACCGACAGAGACACTGAAGCTTTCTTT
TRBV10-3	TRBJ2-1	-	TRBD2	CAIRPGTSGGDEQFF	TGTGCCATCAGGCCGGGGACTAGCGGGGGGGATGAGCAGTTCTTC
TRBV10-3	TRBJ1-5	-	TRBD1	CAISEGQGDQPQHF	TGTGCCATCAGTGAAGGACAGGGTGATCAGCCCCAGCATTTT
TRBV10-3	TRBJ2-3	-	-	CAISDSQATDTQYF	TGTGCCATCAGTGATAGCCAAGCCACAGATACGCAGTATTTT
TRBV30	TRBJ1-1	-	-	CAWSRQLNTEAFF	TGTGCCTGGAGTCGACAGTTGAACACTGAAGCTTTCTTT
TRBV13	TRBJ2-3	-	-	CASSQIVPGSYTDTQYF	TGTGCCAGCAGCCAGATTGTACCGGGTTCATACACAGATACGCAGTATTTT
TRBV5-1	TRBJ1-2	once	TRBD1	CASTTGGGAYYGYTF	TGCGCCAGCACCACAGGGGGGGGCGCCTACTATGGCTACACCTTC
TRBV28	TRBJ2-2	-	-	CASSLRRLNTGELFF	TGTGCCAGCAGTTTACGGAGACTGAACACCGGGGAGCTGTTTTTT
TRBV30	TRBJ2-5	once	-	CAWTSSQETQYF	TGTGCCTGGACTAGCTCGCAAGAGACCCAGTACTTC
TRBV10-3	TRBJ2-5	-	-	CAISLEKSGTQETQYF	TGTGCCATCAGCCTCGAGAAGTCCGGGACACAAGAGACCCAGTACTTC
TRBV4-2	TRBJ2-2	few	TRBD2	CASSPNPGGAGELFF	TGTGCCAGCAGCCCGAATCCGGGGGGGGCCGGGGAGCTGTTTTTT
TRBV28	TRBJ1-1	-	TRBD1	CASSRTGSYEAFF	TGTGCCAGCAGCCGGACAGGGTCGTATGAAGCTTTCTTT
TRBV28	TRBJ1-4	-	-	CASSLRTEKLFF	TGTGCCAGCAGTTTAAGGACAGAAAAACTGTTTTTT
TRBV20-1	TRBJ2-5	-	-	CSASLAVQETQYF	TGCAGTGCTAGTTTGGCGGTACAAGAGACCCAGTACTTC
TRBV2	TRBJ2-3	few	TRBD1	CASSSGQGDTQYF	TGTGCCAGCAGTTCCGGACAGGGAGATACGCAGTATTTT
TRBV4-2	TRBJ1-1	-	-	CASSQGLKGDRAFF	TGTGCCAGCAGCCAAGGTTTAAAGGGGGATAGAGCTTTCTTT
TRBV4-2	TRBJ1-2	few	TRBD1	CASSQVRTGDRTNYGYTF	TGTGCCAGCAGCCAAGTAAGAACAGGGGATAGAACTAACTATGGCTACACCTTC
TRBV7-9	TRBJ1-2	-	-	CASGAGRHNYGYTF	TGTGCCAGCGGGGCCGGGCGCCACAACTATGGCTACACCTTC
TRBV5-5	TRBJ1-1	-	TRBD1	CASSLGEGGGHTEAFF	TGTGCCAGCAGCTTGGGTGAAGGGGGCGGGCACACTGAAGCTTTCTTT
TRBV19	TRBJ2-5	-	TRBD1	CASSIFRGQTYQETQYF	TGTGCCAGTAGTATATTCAGGGGACAGACGTACCAAGAGACCCAGTACTTC
TRBV9	TRBJ2-7	-	TRBD2	CASSVASSGGYEQYF	TGTGCCAGCAGCGTAGCCTCTAGCGGGGGCTACGAGCAGTACTTC
TRBV6-5	TRBJ2-2	-	-	CASSPSPRTGELFF	TGTGCCAGCAGTCCCTCCCCCCGGACCGGGGAGCTGTTTTTT
TRBV2	TRBJ2-1	-	TRBD1	CASSPGGQGYNEQFF	TGTGCCAGCAGTCCGGGGGGACAGGGCTACAATGAGCAGTTCTTC
TRBV5-4	TRBJ2-7	few	TRBD2	CASSVASGNEQYF	TGTGCCAGCAGCGTGGCTAGCGGGAACGAGCAGTACTTC
TRBV7-2	TRBJ2-7	-	-	CASSQTRDKYEQYF	TGTGCCAGCAGCCAAACCCGGGACAAATACGAGCAGTACTTC
TRBV5-4	TRBJ2-3	-	TRBD2	CASSLRGADTQYF	TGTGCCAGCAGCTTGCGGGGGGCAGATACGCAGTATTTT
TRBV14	TRBJ2-7	few	TRBD1	CASSHRLGQASRLYEQYF	TGTGCCAGCAGCCACCGCTTAGGACAGGCCTCCCGTCTATACGAGCAGTACTTC
TRBV18	TRBJ2-4	-	-	CASSQQGKLAKNIQYF	TGTGCCAGCTCACAGCAGGGAAAGCTAGCCAAAAACATTCAGTACTTC
TRBV19	TRBJ2-5	few	-	CASSNLETQYF	TGTGCCAGTAGTAATCTAGAGACCCAGTACTTC
TRBV9	TRBJ1-1	-	TRBD1	CASSVGDRMNTEAFF	TGTGCCAGCAGCGTTGGGGACAGAATGAACACTGAAGCTTTCTTT
TRBV29-1	TRBJ2-4	-	-	CSVEDTASKNIQYF	TGCAGCGTGGAGGATACAGCTTCCAAAAACATTCAGTACTTC
TRBV5-1	TRBJ1-2	-	TRBD1	CASSPQGSYGYTF	TGCGCCAGCAGTCCACAGGGGTCCTATGGCTACACCTTC
TRBV24-1	TRBJ2-5	once	TRBD1	CATRDRGETGTQYF	TGTGCCACCAGGGACAGGGGAGAAACTGGGACCCAGTACTTC